The rows below give T cell receptor beta chains drawn from one sample of a study of beta chain features in type 1 diabetes. Using immunoSEQ multiplex PCR, the repertoire was profiled, and TCRdb retains in-frame clones only, with some absent. The table records 200,000 to 250,000 clones, 13% to 15% of them present only once. Sequencing was performed on naive CD4+ T cells from blood. All receptors derive from a woman aged 40 to 50 in good health. Each CDR3 is given with its conserved first and last residue. The order of the fields is D gene, J gene, clone size, V gene, CDR3 DNA, CDR3 protein. The D gene is left open where the match is weak. The size field is filled for only some rows; it gives once, few, many or a size class.

D gene: TRBD2
J gene: TRBJ2-7
clone size: few
V gene: TRBV6-1
CDR3 DNA: TGTGCCAGCACGGGCGGGGGGGCCTTCTACGAGCAGTACTTC
CDR3 protein: CASTGGGAFYEQYF

D gene: TRBD1
J gene: TRBJ2-5
clone size: -
V gene: TRBV5-6
CDR3 DNA: TGTGCCAGCAGGGCGACAGGGGGCAAAGAGACCCAGTACTTC
CDR3 protein: CASRATGGKETQYF

D gene: TRBD2
J gene: TRBJ2-5
clone size: -
V gene: TRBV5-1
CDR3 DNA: TGCGCCAGCAGCGTCGGGACTAGCGGAGAGACCCAGTACTTC
CDR3 protein: CASSVGTSGETQYF

D gene: -
J gene: TRBJ2-1
clone size: -
V gene: TRBV7-2
CDR3 DNA: TGTGCCAGCAGCTTCCTTGGACAGTTCAATGAGCAGTTCTTC
CDR3 protein: CASSFLGQFNEQFF

D gene: -
J gene: TRBJ1-2
clone size: -
V gene: TRBV7-9
CDR3 DNA: TGTGCCAGCAGCTTAGGGGCGGGGCAGCACGGCTACACCTTC
CDR3 protein: CASSLGAGQHGYTF

D gene: TRBD2
J gene: TRBJ2-3
clone size: -
V gene: TRBV13
CDR3 DNA: TGTGCCAGCAGCTTAGCCCAGCGGGGGGGCACAGATACGCAGTATTTT
CDR3 protein: CASSLAQRGGTDTQYF

D gene: -
J gene: TRBJ2-3
clone size: -
V gene: TRBV11-3
CDR3 DNA: TGTGCCAGCAGCTCGAAACTAGCACATGATACGCAGTATTTT
CDR3 protein: CASSSKLAHDTQYF

D gene: -
J gene: TRBJ2-5
clone size: -
V gene: TRBV5-1
CDR3 DNA: TGCGCCAGCAGTAAGGGGGATCAAGAGACCCAGTACTTC
CDR3 protein: CASSKGDQETQYF

D gene: -
J gene: TRBJ1-2
clone size: few
V gene: TRBV6-5
CDR3 DNA: TGTGCCAGCAGCCCGGACAGCCCCTATGGCTACACCTTC
CDR3 protein: CASSPDSPYGYTF

D gene: -
J gene: TRBJ1-1
clone size: -
V gene: TRBV14
CDR3 DNA: TGTGCCAGCAGCCAGTCCTCCAGGAACACTGAAGCTTTCTTT
CDR3 protein: CASSQSSRNTEAFF

D gene: TRBD2
J gene: TRBJ2-2
clone size: -
V gene: TRBV9
CDR3 DNA: TGTGCCAGCAGCGTAGACTTAGCGGGGGCACTCCTGGGGGAGCTGTTTTTT
CDR3 protein: CASSVDLAGALLGELFF

D gene: TRBD2
J gene: TRBJ2-5
clone size: few
V gene: TRBV5-1
CDR3 DNA: TGCGCCAGCAGCTATACCCCAGCGGGGGCAGGTGTAGAGACCCAGTACTTC
CDR3 protein: CASSYTPAGAGVETQYF

D gene: TRBD1
J gene: TRBJ2-5
clone size: few
V gene: TRBV5-1
CDR3 DNA: TGCGCCAGCACTACGACAGGGGAGGAGACCCAGTACTTC
CDR3 protein: CASTTTGEETQYF

D gene: TRBD1
J gene: TRBJ1-1
clone size: -
V gene: TRBV18
CDR3 DNA: TGTGCCAGCTCAGACAGGGTAGGCACTGAAGCTTTCTTT
CDR3 protein: CASSDRVGTEAFF

D gene: TRBD1
J gene: TRBJ1-2
clone size: few
V gene: TRBV29-1
CDR3 DNA: TGCAGCGTTGACCGATCCAGGGGGCGAGAAAACTATGGCTACACCTTC
CDR3 protein: CSVDRSRGRENYGYTF

D gene: TRBD1
J gene: TRBJ2-1
clone size: -
V gene: TRBV5-1
CDR3 DNA: TGCGCCAGCAGCGCGGGGACAGGCGTATCCTACAATGAGCAGTTCTTC
CDR3 protein: CASSAGTGVSYNEQFF

D gene: TRBD1
J gene: TRBJ1-4
clone size: -
V gene: TRBV5-1
CDR3 DNA: TGCGCCAGCAGCCCCGGACAGGCGTGGGATGAAAAACTGTTTTTT
CDR3 protein: CASSPGQAWDEKLFF

D gene: -
J gene: TRBJ1-1
clone size: -
V gene: TRBV6-1
CDR3 DNA: TGTGCCAGCAGTGAAGACGAGAGATCGAACACTGAAGCTTTCTTT
CDR3 protein: CASSEDERSNTEAFF

D gene: TRBD1
J gene: TRBJ2-5
clone size: -
V gene: TRBV5-1
CDR3 DNA: TGCGCCAGCAGCTTCCAAACAGGGGGCGGTGCAGAGACCCAGTACTTC
CDR3 protein: CASSFQTGGGAETQYF

D gene: -
J gene: TRBJ2-7
clone size: -
V gene: TRBV7-9
CDR3 DNA: TGTGCCAGCAGCCCCCGGGGGGGACAGTCCTACGAGCAGTACTTC
CDR3 protein: CASSPRGGQSYEQYF

D gene: TRBD2
J gene: TRBJ2-1
clone size: few
V gene: TRBV5-1
CDR3 DNA: TGCGCCAGCGGAGAAGCGGGGACCTCCTACAATGAGCAGTTCTTC
CDR3 protein: CASGEAGTSYNEQFF

D gene: -
J gene: TRBJ2-7
clone size: few
V gene: TRBV27
CDR3 DNA: TGTGCCACCCGCACAGGCCCCCACGAGCAGTACTTC
CDR3 protein: CATRTGPHEQYF

D gene: TRBD1
J gene: TRBJ2-7
clone size: few
V gene: TRBV7-9
CDR3 DNA: TGTGCCAGCAGCTTATCGCAGGGGGTGTACGAGCAGTACTTC
CDR3 protein: CASSLSQGVYEQYF

D gene: TRBD1
J gene: TRBJ1-6
clone size: -
V gene: TRBV5-8
CDR3 DNA: TGTGCCAGCAGCTACCGGGACAGGGGTAATTCACCCCTCCACTTT
CDR3 protein: CASSYRDRGNSPLHF

D gene: TRBD1
J gene: TRBJ2-7
clone size: -
V gene: TRBV6-5
CDR3 DNA: TGTGCCAGCAGCTCAGGGGGTAGGGTAGTGGAGCAGTACTTC
CDR3 protein: CASSSGGRVVEQYF

D gene: -
J gene: TRBJ1-3
clone size: few
V gene: TRBV14
CDR3 DNA: TGTGCCAGCAGTGGACTCAGGCTCTCTGGAAACACCATATATTTT
CDR3 protein: CASSGLRLSGNTIYF

D gene: -
J gene: TRBJ1-5
clone size: few
V gene: TRBV5-1
CDR3 DNA: TGCGCCAGCAGCGAGGGCGGCGGAGGTCCCCAGCCCCAGCATTTT
CDR3 protein: CASSEGGGGPQPQHF

D gene: -
J gene: TRBJ2-1
clone size: -
V gene: TRBV7-9
CDR3 DNA: TGTGCCAGCAGCTTAGAGGGGACTTCGGGTGCCAATGAGCAGTTCTTC
CDR3 protein: CASSLEGTSGANEQFF

D gene: TRBD2
J gene: TRBJ2-3
clone size: -
V gene: TRBV9
CDR3 DNA: TGTGCCAGCAGCGTAGGGCTAGCGGGGTACACAGATACGCAGTATTTT
CDR3 protein: CASSVGLAGYTDTQYF

D gene: TRBD1
J gene: TRBJ2-5
clone size: -
V gene: TRBV7-7
CDR3 DNA: TGTGCCAGCAGCCCGGACAGGGGGGAGACCCAGTACTTC
CDR3 protein: CASSPDRGETQYF

D gene: TRBD1
J gene: TRBJ1-2
clone size: few
V gene: TRBV19
CDR3 DNA: TGTGCCAGTAACTTCGACAGGGGCAACTATGGCTACACCTTC
CDR3 protein: CASNFDRGNYGYTF